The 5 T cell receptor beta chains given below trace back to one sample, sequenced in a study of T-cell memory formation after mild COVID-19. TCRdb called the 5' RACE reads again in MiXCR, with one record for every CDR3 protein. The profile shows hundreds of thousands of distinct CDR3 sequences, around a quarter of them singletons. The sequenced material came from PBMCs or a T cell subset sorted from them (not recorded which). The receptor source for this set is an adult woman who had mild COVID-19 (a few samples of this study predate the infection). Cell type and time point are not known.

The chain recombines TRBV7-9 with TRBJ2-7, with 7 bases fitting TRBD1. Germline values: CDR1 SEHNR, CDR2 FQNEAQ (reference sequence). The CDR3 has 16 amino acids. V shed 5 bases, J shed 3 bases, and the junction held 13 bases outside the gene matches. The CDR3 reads CASSQARGQSYYEQYF. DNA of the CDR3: TGTGCCAGCAGCCAGGCTCGGGGACAGTCCTACTACGAGCAGTACTTC.

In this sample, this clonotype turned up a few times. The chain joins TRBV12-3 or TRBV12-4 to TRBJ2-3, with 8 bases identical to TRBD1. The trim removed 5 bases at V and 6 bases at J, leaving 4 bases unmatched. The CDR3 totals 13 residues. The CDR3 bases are TGTGCCAGCAGTCGGGACAGGCCTGATACGCAGTATTTT. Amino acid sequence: CASSRDRPDTQYF.

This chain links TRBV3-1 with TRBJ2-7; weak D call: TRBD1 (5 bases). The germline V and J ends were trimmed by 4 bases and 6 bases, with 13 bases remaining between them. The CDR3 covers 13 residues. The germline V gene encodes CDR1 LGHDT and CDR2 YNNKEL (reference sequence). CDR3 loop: CASSPHGAVEQYF. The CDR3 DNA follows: TGTGCCAGCAGCCCCCATGGGGCGGTCGAGCAGTACTTC.

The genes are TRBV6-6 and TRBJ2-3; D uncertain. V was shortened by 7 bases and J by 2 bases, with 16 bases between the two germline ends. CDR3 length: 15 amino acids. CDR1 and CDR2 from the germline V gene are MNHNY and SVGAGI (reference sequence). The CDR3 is CASIEAERPTDTQYF. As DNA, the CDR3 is TGTGCCAGCATCGAGGCGGAGAGGCCCACAGATACGCAGTATTTT.

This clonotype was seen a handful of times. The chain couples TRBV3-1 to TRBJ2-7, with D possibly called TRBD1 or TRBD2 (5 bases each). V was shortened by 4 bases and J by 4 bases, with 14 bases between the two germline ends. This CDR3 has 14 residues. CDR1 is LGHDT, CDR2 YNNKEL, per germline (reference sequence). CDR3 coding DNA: TGTGCCAGCAGCCCAATCGGGACCTCTTACGAGCAGTACTTC. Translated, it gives CASSPIGTSYEQYF.